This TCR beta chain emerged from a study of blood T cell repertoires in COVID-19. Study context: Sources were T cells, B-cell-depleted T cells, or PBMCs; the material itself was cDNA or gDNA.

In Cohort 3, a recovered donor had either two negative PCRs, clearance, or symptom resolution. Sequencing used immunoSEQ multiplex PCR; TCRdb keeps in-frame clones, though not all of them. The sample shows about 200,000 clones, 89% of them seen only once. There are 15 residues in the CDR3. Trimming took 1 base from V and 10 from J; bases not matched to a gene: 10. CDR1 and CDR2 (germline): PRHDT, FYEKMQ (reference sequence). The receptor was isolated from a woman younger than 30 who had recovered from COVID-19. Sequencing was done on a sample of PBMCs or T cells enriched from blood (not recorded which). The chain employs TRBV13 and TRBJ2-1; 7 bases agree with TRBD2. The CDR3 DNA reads TGTGCCAGCAGCTTAGATTACTGGGTGGGAGGGGAGCAGTTCTTC. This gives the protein CASSLDYWVGGEQFF.